The present entry profiles one T cell receptor beta chain with its context. Antigen specificity is unknown. The record originates from a study of Ad26.COV2.S vaccination and SARS-CoV-2 variants. As for treatment: some 20 received Ad26.COV2.S at low or high dose, single or two shots; roughly five received placebo; per-sample allocation not given. Specimen acquisition occurred on day 63 following the initial vaccine or placebo injection. Vaccination used an Ad26 vector expressing Wuhan-strain SARS-CoV-2 spike. Overall study findings and caveats: It was vaccine recipients, not placebo recipients, who had the higher spike-specific TCR breadth.

The length of the CDR3 is 18 residues. Trimming removed 4 bases at V and 5 bases at J, with 26 bases between. CDR1 and CDR2 from the germline V gene are LGHNA and YNFKEQ. The assay was immunoSEQ multiplex PCR, and TCRdb's table has in-frame clones only and misses some. In the table there are about 400,000 clones, around 82% of which are singletons. This specimen consisted of peripheral blood, obtained in a trial of Ad26.COV2.S vaccine versus placebo. The source is a person aged 18 to 65 who received the Ad26.COV2.S COVID-19 vaccine or a placebo. This chain connects TRBV4-2 to TRBJ2-5; tentative D call: TRBD1 (6 bases). The CDR3 nucleotides read TGTGCCAGCAGCCGAGACTCCTCGGGGCAGGGGCCCCGGGAGACCCAGTACTTC. Amino acid sequence: CASSRDSSGQGPRETQYF.